This T cell receptor beta chain originates from a study of T cell repertoires in cytomegalovirus infection. Looking at the study overall: Newly reported HLA-C-restricted and thoroughly characterized HLA-B-restricted CMV epitopes were employed. CMV infection together with matching HLA type was indicated by public TCR beta signatures. Study observations and caveats: Dominant in the ex vivo response were TCR beta clonotypes restricted by HLA-C and specific for CMV.

TCRdb ran MiXCR on the reads and lists one entry per CDR3 protein. The table lists roughly 860,000 distinct CDR3 sequences, less than 35% of them singletons. A remark on this clonotype: Its antigen is not identified. This CDR3 fails to terminate in the conserved phenylalanine or tryptophan, so it likely reflects a read error.

The TCR originated in a human donor in good health (CMV status not recorded). Some clones in this sample may be carry-over from other donors' samples. This specimen consisted of cultured CD8+ T cells from PBMCs, obtained from culture after CMV antigen stimulation.

The CDR3 coding sequence is TGTGCCAGCAGCTTAGCCTCAAGGTTGATCGGCTCCTACAATGAGCAGTTCCTC. Residues: CASSLASRLIGSYNEQFL. This sequence joins TRBV7-3 and TRBJ2-1; D gene uncertain. The V and J ends lost 2 bases and 0 bases respectively, with 17 bases between them. The CDR3 has 18 residues. Per the germline V gene, CDR1 is SGHTA and CDR2 is FQGTGA.